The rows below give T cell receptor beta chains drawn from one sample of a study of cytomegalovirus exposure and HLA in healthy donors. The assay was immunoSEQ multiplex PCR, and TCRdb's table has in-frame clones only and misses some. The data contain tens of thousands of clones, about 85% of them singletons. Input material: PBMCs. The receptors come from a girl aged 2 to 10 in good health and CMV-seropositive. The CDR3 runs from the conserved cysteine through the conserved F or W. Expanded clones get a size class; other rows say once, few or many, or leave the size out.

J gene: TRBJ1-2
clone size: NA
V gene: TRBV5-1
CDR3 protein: CASSLGGETYGYTF

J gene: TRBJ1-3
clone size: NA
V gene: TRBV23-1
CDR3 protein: CASSQGPNAGNTIYF

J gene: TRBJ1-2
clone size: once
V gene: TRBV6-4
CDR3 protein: CASSPRARENYGYTF

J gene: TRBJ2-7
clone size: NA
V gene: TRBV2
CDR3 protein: CASSPGLGLIEQYF

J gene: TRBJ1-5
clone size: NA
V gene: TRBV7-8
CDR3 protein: CASSWDSGFQPQHF

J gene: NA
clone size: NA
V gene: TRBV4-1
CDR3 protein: CASSQEWRQRTYEQYF

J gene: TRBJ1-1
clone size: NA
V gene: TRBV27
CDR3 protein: CASSFSDNTEAFF

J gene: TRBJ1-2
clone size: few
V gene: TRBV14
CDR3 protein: CASSQEPALDRGWYGYTF

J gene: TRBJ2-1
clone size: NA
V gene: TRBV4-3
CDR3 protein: CASSQVAGEAYNEQFF

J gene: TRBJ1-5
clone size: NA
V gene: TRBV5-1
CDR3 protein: CASSQVRHF

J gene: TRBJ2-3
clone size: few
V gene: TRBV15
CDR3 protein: CATSREGTSGRNTQYF

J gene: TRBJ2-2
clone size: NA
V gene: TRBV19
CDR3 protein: CASSSLAGVAGELFF

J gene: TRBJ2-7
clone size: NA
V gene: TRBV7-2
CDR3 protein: CASRDNLAGTANTYEQYF

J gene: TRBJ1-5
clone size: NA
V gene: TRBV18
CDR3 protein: CASSPWGGRRKLPQHF

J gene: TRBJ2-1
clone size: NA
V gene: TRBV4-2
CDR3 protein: CASSQQGMLPSGRNEQFF

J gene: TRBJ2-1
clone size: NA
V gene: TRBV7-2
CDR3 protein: CASSYDGGNEQFF

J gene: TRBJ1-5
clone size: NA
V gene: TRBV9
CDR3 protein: CASSVEAGPGAAQHF

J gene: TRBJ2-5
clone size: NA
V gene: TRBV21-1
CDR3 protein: CASSLRQGSEQETQYF

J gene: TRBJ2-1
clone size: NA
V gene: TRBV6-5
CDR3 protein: CASSWRSTYNEQFF

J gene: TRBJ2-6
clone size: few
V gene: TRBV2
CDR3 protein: CASYLYSGANVLTF

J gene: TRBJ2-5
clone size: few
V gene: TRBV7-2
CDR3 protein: CASSTTSGVQETQYF

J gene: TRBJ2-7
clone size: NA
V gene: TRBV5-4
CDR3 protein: CASSSPTGYEQYF

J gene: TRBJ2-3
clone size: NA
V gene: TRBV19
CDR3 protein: CASSPSRISTDTQYF

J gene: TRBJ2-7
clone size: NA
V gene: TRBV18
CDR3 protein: CASSQGGEQYF

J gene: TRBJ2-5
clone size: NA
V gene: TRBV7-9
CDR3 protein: CASSPRAGDVETQYF

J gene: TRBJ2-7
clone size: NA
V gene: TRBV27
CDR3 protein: CASSSYRGRNTYEQYF

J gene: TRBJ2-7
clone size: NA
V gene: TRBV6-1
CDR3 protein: CASSEGGGRGQYF

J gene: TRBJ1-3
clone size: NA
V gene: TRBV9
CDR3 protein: CASSVGQQGNTIYF

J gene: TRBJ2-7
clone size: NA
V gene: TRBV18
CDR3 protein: CASSQSGGSYEQYF

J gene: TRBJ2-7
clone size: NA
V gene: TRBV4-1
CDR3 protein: CASSPRQGQALHEQYF

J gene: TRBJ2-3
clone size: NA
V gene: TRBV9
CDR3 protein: CASSGTSGRLDTQYF

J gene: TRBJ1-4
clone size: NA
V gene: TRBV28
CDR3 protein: CASRSRVDRPKPPPNEKLFF

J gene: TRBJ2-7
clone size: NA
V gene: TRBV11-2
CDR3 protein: CASSLDLGGVDEQYF

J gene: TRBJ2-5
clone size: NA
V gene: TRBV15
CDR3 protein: CATSRDGTGAETQYF

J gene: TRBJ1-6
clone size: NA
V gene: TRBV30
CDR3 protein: CAGDRGRFSPLHF

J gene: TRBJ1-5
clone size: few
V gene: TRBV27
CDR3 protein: CASSLLGGASNQPQHF

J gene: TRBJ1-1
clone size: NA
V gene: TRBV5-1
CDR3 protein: CASSRVDYGQTDRSNTEAFF

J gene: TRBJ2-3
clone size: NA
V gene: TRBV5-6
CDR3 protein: CASSRRGPDTQYF

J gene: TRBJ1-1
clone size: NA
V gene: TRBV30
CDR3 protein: CAWSGLSSNTEAFF

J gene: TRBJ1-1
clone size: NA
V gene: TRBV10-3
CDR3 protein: CAISADRDEAFF

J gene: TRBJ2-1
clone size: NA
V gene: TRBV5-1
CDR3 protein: CASSLEAGTIYNEQFF

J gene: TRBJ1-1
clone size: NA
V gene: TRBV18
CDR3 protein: CASSPTNTGNTEAFF

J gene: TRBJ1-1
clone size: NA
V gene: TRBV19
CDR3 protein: CASSISGENTEAFF

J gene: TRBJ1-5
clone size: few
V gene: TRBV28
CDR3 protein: CASSLGTINQPQHF

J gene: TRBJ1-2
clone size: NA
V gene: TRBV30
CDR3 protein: CAWSAKTSEGSYTF

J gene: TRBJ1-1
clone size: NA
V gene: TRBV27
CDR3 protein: CASSLYFLNTEAFF

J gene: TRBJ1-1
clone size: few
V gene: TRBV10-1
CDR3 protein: CASRGHMNTEAFF

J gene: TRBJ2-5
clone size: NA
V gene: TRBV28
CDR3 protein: CASSIAGGYTQETQYF

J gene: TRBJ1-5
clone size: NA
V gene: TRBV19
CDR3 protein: CASWGTGQAREPQHF

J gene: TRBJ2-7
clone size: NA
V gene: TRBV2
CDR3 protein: CASGSGGYSEQYF